The clone carrying this TCR beta chain appeared many times. As yet, its antigen is unknown. The data are from a study of T cells after yellow fever vaccination. General study points: Researchers cautioned that FACS-sorted repertoires could harbor abundant clonotypes contaminating from the bulk population. Among all clonotypes, a small share was observed in both CD4 and CD8 compartments. After the booster, nearly 98% of CD4 and roughly nine tenths of CD8 primary-response clones were re-detected.

The 5'RACE template-switching step produced TCR cDNA and added a universal primer site and UMIs. From the 5' RACE reads, TCRdb called clonotypes with MiXCR, one entry per CDR3 protein. The sample lists 150,000 to 200,000 distinct CDR3 sequences, approximately 6.2% occurring once. The germline gives CDR1 SEHNR, CDR2 FQNEAQ (reference sequence). The CDR3 totals 15 residues. Trimming removed 5 bases from V and 4 bases from J, with 14 bases in between. Sequenced here: CD4+ T cells sorted from PBMCs, sampled on the day of the first yellow fever vaccination. This sequence joins TRBV7-9 and TRBJ2-2; D possibly corresponds to TRBD2 (5 bases). The TCR was taken from a man between 18 and 29 years old who received the YFV17D yellow fever vaccine. The CDR3 bases are TGTGCCAGCAGCACGCTCGGGATTTCCACCGGGGAGCTGTTTTTT. It translates to CASSTLGISTGELFF.